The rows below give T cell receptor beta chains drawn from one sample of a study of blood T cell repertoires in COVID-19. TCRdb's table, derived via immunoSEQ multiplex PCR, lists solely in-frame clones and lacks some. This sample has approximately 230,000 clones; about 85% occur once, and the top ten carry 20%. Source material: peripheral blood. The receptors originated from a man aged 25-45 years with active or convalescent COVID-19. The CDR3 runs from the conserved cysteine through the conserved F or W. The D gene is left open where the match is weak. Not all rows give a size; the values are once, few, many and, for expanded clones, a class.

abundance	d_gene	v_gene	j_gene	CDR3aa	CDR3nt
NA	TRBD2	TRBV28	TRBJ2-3	CASRPGLAGAAAAYF	TGTGCCAGCCGGCCGGGACTAGCGGGGGCCGCGGCGGCGTATTTT
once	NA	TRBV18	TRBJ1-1	CASSPGGDTEAFF	TGTGCCAGCTCACCTGGGGGGGATACTGAAGCTTTCTTT
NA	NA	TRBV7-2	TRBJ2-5	CASSLGGAGKETQYF	TGTGCCAGCAGCTTAGGGGGTGCGGGAAAGGAGACCCAGTACTTC
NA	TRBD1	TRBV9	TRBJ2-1	CASNRQGAYNEQFF	TGTGCCAGCAACAGACAGGGGGCGTACAATGAGCAGTTCTTC
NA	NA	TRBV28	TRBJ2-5	CASSKPGATAETQYF	TGTGCCAGCAGCAAGCCAGGGGCGACGGCAGAGACCCAGTACTTC
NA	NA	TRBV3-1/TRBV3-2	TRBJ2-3	CASSQDREARRGTDTQYF	TGTGCCAGCAGCCAAGATAGGGAAGCCCGGAGGGGCACAGATACGCAGTATTTT
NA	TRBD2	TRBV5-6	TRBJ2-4	CASSRLAGDKNIQYF	TGTGCCAGCAGCCGACTAGCGGGAGACAAAAACATTCAGTACTTC
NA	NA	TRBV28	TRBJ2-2	CASTSIGGTGELFF	TGTGCCAGCACTTCGATAGGGGGAACCGGGGAGCTGTTTTTT
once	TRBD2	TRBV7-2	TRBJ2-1	CASTRASGGIEFF	TGTGCCAGTACCAGGGCTAGCGGGGGGATAGAGTTCTTC
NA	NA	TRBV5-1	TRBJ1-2	CASSLGATAMAGTF	TGCGCCAGCAGCTTGGGTGCGACGGCGATGGCGGGGACCTTC
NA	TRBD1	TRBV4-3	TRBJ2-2	CASSLSDRGMTGELFF	TGCGCCAGCAGCCTCTCGGACAGGGGAATGACCGGGGAGCTGTTTTTT
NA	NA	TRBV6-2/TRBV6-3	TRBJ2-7	CASSYVRQYYEQYF	TGTGCCAGCAGTTATGTGAGGCAATACTACGAGCAGTACTTC
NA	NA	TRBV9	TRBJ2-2	CASSVTGNTGELFF	TGTGCCAGCAGCGTGACAGGGAACACCGGGGAGCTGTTTTTT
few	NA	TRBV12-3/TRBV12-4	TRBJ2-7	CASSLKQGEQYF	TGTGCCAGCAGTCTGAAGCAGGGGGAGCAGTACTTC
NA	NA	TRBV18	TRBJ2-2	CASSPSLNTGELFF	TGTGCCAGCTCACCATCATTGAACACCGGGGAGCTGTTTTTT
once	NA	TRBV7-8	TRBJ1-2	CASSFSGDRRYGYTF	TGTGCCAGCAGCTTTAGTGGCGACAGGCGCTATGGCTACACCTTC
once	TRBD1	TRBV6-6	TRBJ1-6	CASSSRDRGYNSPLHF	TGTGCCAGCAGTTCGCGGGACAGGGGATATAATTCACCCCTCCACTTT
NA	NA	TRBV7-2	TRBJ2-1	CASSLGGGLYNEQFF	TGTGCCAGCAGCTTAGGGGGGGGCCTCTACAATGAGCAGTTCTTC
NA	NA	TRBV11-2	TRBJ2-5	CASSLDSGYQETQYF	TGTGCCAGCAGCTTAGATTCAGGTTACCAAGAGACCCAGTACTTC
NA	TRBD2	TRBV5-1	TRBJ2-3	CASRTPQRGVTDTQYF	TGCGCCAGCAGGACCCCCCAGCGGGGGGTCACAGATACGCAGTATTTT
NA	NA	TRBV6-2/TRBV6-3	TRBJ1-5	CASSYSYGRGYSNQPQHF	TGTGCCAGCAGTTACTCGTACGGACGGGGGTATAGCAATCAGCCCCAGCATTTT
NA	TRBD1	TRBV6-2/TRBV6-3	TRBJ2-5	CASSQQGQETQYF	TGTGCCAGCAGCCAACAGGGGCAAGAGACCCAGTACTTC
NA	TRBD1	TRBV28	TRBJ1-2	CASSATGVGGYTF	TGTGCCAGCAGCGCGACAGGGGTCGGTGGCTACACCTTC
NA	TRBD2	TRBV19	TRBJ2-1	CASSIPGTSAWDEQFF	TGTGCCAGTAGTATCCCGGGGACTAGCGCTTGGGATGAGCAGTTCTTC
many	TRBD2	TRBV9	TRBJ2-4	CASSVEGGLAGGAIQYF	TGTGCCAGCAGCGTAGAGGGGGGTCTAGCGGGAGGGGCCATTCAGTACTTC
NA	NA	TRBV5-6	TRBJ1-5	CASTQGLGDQPQHF	TGTGCCAGCACCCAGGGATTAGGGGATCAGCCCCAGCATTTT
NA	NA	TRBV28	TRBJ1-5	CASTQTGGGQPQHF	TGTGCCAGCACTCAGACGGGGGGCGGTCAGCCCCAGCATTTT
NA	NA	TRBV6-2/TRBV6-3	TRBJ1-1	CASSYLYTEAFF	TGTGCCAGCAGTTACCTGTACACTGAAGCTTTCTTT
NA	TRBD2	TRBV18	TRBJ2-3	CASSGRLAGDHF	TGTGCCAGCTCAGGGAGACTAGCGGGAGACCATTTT
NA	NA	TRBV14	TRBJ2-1	CASSQVSIYNEQFF	TGTGCCAGCAGCCAAGTTAGTATCTACAATGAGCAGTTCTTC
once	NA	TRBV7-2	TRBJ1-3	CASSLARPNSGNTIYF	TGTGCCAGCAGCTTAGCCCGTCCTAACTCTGGAAACACCATATATTTT
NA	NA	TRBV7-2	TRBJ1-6	CASSLVGYLGAYSPLHF	TGTGCCAGCAGCTTAGTCGGCTACCTGGGGGCCTATTCACCCCTCCACTTT
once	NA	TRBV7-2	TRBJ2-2	CASSFQGTNGGELFF	TGTGCCAGCAGCTTCCAGGGGACGAACGGCGGGGAGCTGTTTTTT
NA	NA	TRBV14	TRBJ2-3	CASSQDWTLSSTDTQYF	TGTGCCAGCAGCCAAGATTGGACACTTTCTAGCACAGATACGCAGTATTTT
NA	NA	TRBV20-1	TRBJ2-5	CSARPSETQYF	TGCAGTGCTAGACCCTCTGAGACCCAGTACTTC
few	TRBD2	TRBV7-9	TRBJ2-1	CASSQGLAGQFF	TGTGCCAGCAGCCAAGGACTAGCGGGGCAGTTCTTC
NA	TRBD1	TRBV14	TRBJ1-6	CASSQGYFRGRGSPLHF	TGTGCCAGCAGCCAAGGTTACTTCAGGGGGCGAGGGTCACCCCTCCACTTT
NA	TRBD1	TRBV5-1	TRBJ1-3	CASSHGTALTRTASGNTIYF	TGCGCCAGCAGCCACGGGACAGCCCTTACAAGAACCGCCTCTGGAAACACCATATATTTT
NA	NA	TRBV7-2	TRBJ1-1	CASSLGLIGTTFF	TGTGCCAGCAGCTTGGGTCTTATTGGGACAACTTTCTTT
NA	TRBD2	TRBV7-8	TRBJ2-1	CASSLRAGGSNEQFF	TGTGCCAGCAGCTTAAGGGCGGGAGGTTCCAATGAGCAGTTCTTC
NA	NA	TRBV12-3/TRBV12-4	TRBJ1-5	CASSYGGNQPQHF	TGTGCCAGCAGCTACGGAGGAAATCAGCCCCAGCATTTT
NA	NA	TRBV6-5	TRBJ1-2	CASSSQTGNYGYTF	TGTGCCAGCAGCTCACAAACAGGGAACTATGGCTACACCTTC